The 24 T cell receptor beta chains reported below all come from one sample, sequenced in a study of vaccination and CD4 T cells after COVID-19. Scientists ran DNA taken from cultured CD4+ T cells through the Oncomine TCR Beta short-read assay for sequencing. TCRdb re-derived calls from the PCR reads in MiXCR, one entry per CDR3 protein. The table records more than 15,000 distinct CDR3 sequences, approximately 50% of them present only once. Specified treatment: 10-day PBMC culture with coronavirus spike peptide pools or control peptides (ViraFEST assay). The antigens these receptors bind are not known. Source material: cultured CD4+ T cells from blood. The receptor source for this set is a human donor with COVID-19.

This clonotype has a handful of counts. The chain carries TRBV2 and TRBJ1-1; tentatively, D is TRBD1 (5 bases). The CDR3 has 13 amino acids. The V end lost 6 bases, the J end lost 4 bases, and 12 bases lay between the germline ends. Germline CDR1 reads SNHLY; CDR2 reads FYNNEI. The CDR3: CASSLTVSTEAFF. The DNA of the CDR3 is TGTGCCAGCAGCTTGACAGTGTCCACTGAAGCTTTCTTT.

This clonotype was seen just once. The chain employs TRBV20-1 and TRBJ2-7; D may be TRBD1 (6 bases). V dropped 0 bases and J dropped 11 bases, with 11 bases sitting between them. Germline V CDR1 and CDR2: DFQATT, SNEGSKA (reference sequence). The CDR3 is made up of 11 amino acids. The CDR3 spells CSARDDNREYF. In DNA, the CDR3 is TGCAGTGCTAGAGATGATAACAGGGAGTACTTC.

The chain combines TRBV6-1 with TRBJ2-3; TRBD2 might be the D (5 bases). Per the germline V gene, CDR1 is MNHNS and CDR2 is SASEGT. CDR3 length equals 15 residues. Trimming shortened V by 5 bases and J by 8 bases, and 20 bases separated the two germline ends. CDR3: CASSRRTLGGGTQYF. The CDR3 DNA reads as TGTGCCAGCAGTCGCCGGACTCTGGGCGGAGGTACGCAGTATTTT.

For the CDR3, the DNA is TGTGCCAGCCAAATGGGACTAGGCACAGATACGCAGTATTTT. This codes for CASQMGLGTDTQYF. J is TRBJ2-3 and V is TRBV27, with 8 nucleotides matching TRBD2. This CDR3 spans 14 amino acids. The germline CDR1 and CDR2 sequences are MNHEY and SMNVEV (reference sequence). V lost 8 bases and J lost 1; bases outside the gene matches: 5.

The chain couples TRBV4-1 to TRBJ2-5, with a possible D match to TRBD2 (6 bases). V lost 5 bases and J lost 2, with 9 bases in between. Germline values: CDR1 MGHRA, CDR2 YSYEKL. The CDR3 has 13 amino acids. CDR3 bases: TGCGCCAGCAGCTCGGGACTGCAAGAGACCCAGTACTTC. It specifies CASSSGLQETQYF.

J is TRBJ1-5 and V is TRBV6-1, with D unclear. This CDR3 has 16 amino acids. Germline CDR1 MNHNS, CDR2 SASEGT. V lost 2 bases to trimming and J lost 0 bases, with 11 bases between them. The CDR3 nucleotides are TGTGCCAGCAGTGAACGTCGGGTTGATAGCAATCAGCCCCAGCATTTT. It translates to CASSERRVDSNQPQHF.

This clonotype has just a few counts. The V and J genes are TRBV6-5 and TRBJ1-3; D perhaps matches TRBD1 (6 bases). Per germline, CDR1 MNHEY and CDR2 SVGAGI. Trimming removed 4 bases at V and 4 bases at J, with 14 bases between. The CDR3 contains 15 residues. The CDR3 DNA sequence: TGTGCCAGCAGTTTTCCAGGGGAAGGGGGAAACACCATATATTTT. Protein: CASSFPGEGGNTIYF.

V gene TRBV6-1 combines with J gene TRBJ1-5; no clear D gene. CDR1 and CDR2 from the germline V gene are MNHNS and SASEGT. V was cut by 7 bases and J by 3 bases, with 13 bases left in between. The CDR3 length is 14 residues. The CDR3 DNA follows: TGTGCCAGCAAAGACGGGGTCCCCAATCAGCCCCAGCATTTT. Its translation is CASKDGVPNQPQHF.

This clonotype was seen only a few times. The rearrangement uses TRBV18 and TRBJ2-2; no definite D call. This CDR3 is built from 16 residues. Per germline, CDR1 KGHSH and CDR2 LQKENI. Trimming stripped 2 bases from V and 0 bases from J, with 10 bases between. This chain's CDR3 is CASSPLPNANTGELFF. In DNA, the CDR3 is TGTGCCAGCTCACCATTACCGAACGCGAACACCGGGGAGCTGTTTTTT.

Here the CDR3 DNA reads TGCAGTGCCCCCGGGACAGGGGTTGGCTACACCTTC. This encodes CSAPGTGVGYTF. The V and J genes are TRBV20-1 and TRBJ1-2; TRBD1 matches 10 bases. Germline-derived CDR1 and CDR2 are DFQATT and SNEGSKA (reference sequence). The CDR3 length is 12 residues. Trimming cost V 6 bases and J 7 bases; bases outside gene matches: 5.

The chain is built from TRBV19 and TRBJ2-3; 10 positions agree with TRBD2. After removal of 4 bases from V and 2 bases from J, the junction contained 6 bases not matched to a gene. Germline loops: CDR1 LNHDA, CDR2 SQIVND (reference sequence). CDR3 length equals 16 residues. CDR3 region: CASSTGTSVATDTQYF. CDR3 sequence (DNA): TGTGCCAGTAGTACCGGGACTAGCGTCGCCACAGATACGCAGTATTTT.

This chain joins TRBV5-1 and TRBJ2-5; 9 nucleotides line up with TRBD2. The CDR3 runs 15 residues. Germline V CDR1 and CDR2: SGHRS, YFSETQ. V lost 0 bases, J lost 4 bases, and 4 bases stayed unmatched. The CDR3 DNA reads as TGCGCCAGCAGCTTGGATTCTAGCGGGGTAGAGACCCAGTACTTC. This codes for CASSLDSSGVETQYF.

J is TRBJ2-6 and V is TRBV2; D unclear. Per germline, CDR1 SNHLY and CDR2 FYNNEI. The CDR3 sequence is 13 residues long. V lost 5 bases to trimming and J lost 4 bases, with 6 bases between them. CDR3 bases: TGTGCCAGCAGTCCAGAGGGGGCCAACGTCCTGACTTTC. Translated: CASSPEGANVLTF.

The rearrangement joins TRBV7-8 to TRBJ1-2, with 10 bases fitting TRBD1. With 3 bases clipped from V and 4 bases from J, the junction kept 5 bases outside the gene matches. The CDR3 is 15 residues long. The germline CDR1 and CDR2 sequences are SGHVS and FQNEAQ. Written as DNA, the CDR3 is TGTGCCAGCAGCTTCCGGACAGGGGGAACCTATGGCTACACCTTC. It yields the protein CASSFRTGGTYGYTF.

This chain connects TRBV7-8 to TRBJ2-3, with D perhaps matching TRBD2 (6 bases). This CDR3 is built from 12 residues. V lost 7 bases to trimming and J lost 5 bases, with 10 bases between them. The V gene's germline CDR1 is SGHVS and CDR2 FQNEAQ. This CDR3 reads CASTSGGDTQYF. As DNA, the CDR3 is TGTGCCAGCACATCCGGGGGAGATACGCAGTATTTT.

The chain links TRBV11-3 to TRBJ2-2; 9 bases fit TRBD2. The CDR3 consists of 16 residues. Germline V CDR1 and CDR2: SGHNT, YENEEA. With V trimmed by 6 bases and J by 0 bases, 5 bases remained unmatched. CDR3 loop: CASRPGGGANTGELFF. CDR3 nucleotide sequence: TGTGCCAGCAGACCCGGCGGGGGGGCGAACACCGGGGAGCTGTTTTTT.

The rearrangement links TRBV28 to TRBJ1-5; TRBD1 might be the D (6 bases). V was trimmed by 8 bases and J by 1 base, leaving 12 bases between them. The CDR3 loop spans 14 amino acids. Germline CDR1 MDHEN, CDR2 SYDVKM. Written as DNA, the CDR3 is TGTGCCAGCGTGAGGGGGGGGAGCAATCAGCCCCAGCATTTT. This encodes CASVRGGSNQPQHF.

V gene TRBV18 combines with J gene TRBJ2-4; no clear D gene. Trimming cost V 3 bases and J 0 bases, with 6 bases left between them. CDR3 size: 14 residues. Germline-derived CDR1 and CDR2 are KGHSH and LQKENI. The CDR3 coding sequence is TGTGCCAGCTCACCGTCGGAAGCCAAAAACATTCAGTACTTC. It is translated as CASSPSEAKNIQYF.

This rearrangement joins TRBV30 to TRBJ1-5; TRBD1 matches 9 bases. This CDR3 comprises 17 residues. Trimming cost V 3 bases and J 2 bases; bases outside gene matches: 11. The germline V gene encodes CDR1 GTSNPN and CDR2 SVGIG (reference sequence). The DNA for the CDR3 is TGTGCCTGGAGCGAAACCACAGGGGGCTTAGGCAATCAGCCCCAGCATTTT. This translates into CAWSETTGGLGNQPQHF.

The sample holds a few counts of this clonotype. The chain employs TRBV6-1 and TRBJ2-7, with D maybe TRBD1 (6 bases). The ends were cut back, 7 bases at V and 7 bases at J, with 17 bases in the middle. This CDR3 contains 13 residues. Germline V gene sequence: CDR1 MNHNS, CDR2 SASEGT. CDR3 in amino acids: CASTGTGMGEQYF. Here the CDR3 DNA reads TGTGCCAGCACAGGCACAGGGATGGGGGAGCAGTACTTC.

J is TRBJ1-5 and V is TRBV20-1, with D possibly matching TRBD1 (6 bases). The CDR3 length is 15 residues. V gave up 6 bases and J gave up 1 base, with 16 bases separating them. From germline, CDR1 is DFQATT and CDR2 SNEGSKA (reference sequence). In DNA form, the CDR3 reads TGCAGTGCCAAAGCCCCAACAGGGAGCAATCAGCCCCAGCATTTT. It codes for CSAKAPTGSNQPQHF.

This clonotype appeared a few times. The chain uses TRBV10-1 and TRBJ2-2, with unresolved D. Germline-derived CDR1 and CDR2 are WNHNN and SYGVQD (reference sequence). V was clipped by 10 bases and J by 1 base, with 19 bases between them. This CDR3 has 16 amino acids. CDR3 sequence (DNA): TGCGCCACCCCACCTACTTTAGCCCAGAACACCGGGGAGCTGTTTTTT. Its translation is CATPPTLAQNTGELFF.

This clonotype has only a few counts. This chain uses TRBV6-5 with TRBJ1-6; D not resolved. Germline V CDR1 and CDR2: MNHEY, SVGAGI. V gave up 0 bases and J gave up 8 bases, with 11 bases separating them. The CDR3 contains 15 residues. The CDR3 sequence is CASSYSPQEHSPLHF. For the CDR3, the DNA is TGTGCCAGCAGTTACTCACCCCAGGAACATTCACCCCTCCACTTT.

Of note for this clonotype: It is likely a read error, because the conserved phenylalanine at the end of the CDR3 is missing. DNA for the CDR3: TGTGCCAGCAGCTTATGGTCGGGGCCTAACACTGAAGCTTTCTCT. Amino acids: CASSLWSGPNTEAFS. V gene TRBV11-1 combines with J gene TRBJ1-1, with a possible D match to TRBD1 (5 bases). The germline V gene encodes CDR1 SGHAT and CDR2 FQDESV (reference sequence). CDR3 size: 15 residues. The V end was cut by 2 bases, the J end by 2 bases, with 12 bases between.